This TCR beta chain was retrieved from a study of cytomegalovirus exposure and HLA in healthy donors. Study in general: Most donors, more than 80% of approximately 400 genotyped, fell in the Caucasian-associated ancestry cluster.

PCR amplification relied on 60 Vbeta primers (plus 13 Jbeta primers). Profiled with immunoSEQ multiplex PCR; TCRdb holds only in-frame clones, not every one. Of around 120,000 clones in the sample, roughly 80% were seen once. The CDR3 is 15 residues long. In germline, CDR1 is SGHTS, CDR2 YDEGEE. V shed 2 bases, J shed 0 bases, and the junction held 2 bases outside the gene matches. General observations from the study: Exclusion applied to some V segments, including TRBV6-2 and TRBV6-3, as they were indistinguishable.

Notes on this clone: Its target is not known.

The TCR was taken from a man between 18 and 29 years old in good health and CMV-seronegative. The gene calls are TRBV5-8 and TRBJ2-1, with 7 bases that match TRBD2. The sequenced material came from PBMCs. CDR3 in DNA: TGTGCCAGCAGCTTCGCGGGGGACTCCTACAATGAGCAGTTCTTC. This sequence encodes CASSFAGDSYNEQFF.